The entry below gives a single T cell receptor beta chain sequence along with its context. As yet, its antigen is unknown. The data are from a study of cytomegalovirus exposure and HLA in healthy donors. The study's findings and limits: In a later analysis, HLA-C alleles had the fewest associated TCRs, DRB1 alleles the most.

The PCR ran on 60 Vbeta and 13 Jbeta primers. Generated by immunoSEQ multiplex PCR, the TCRdb table keeps only in-frame clones and is missing some. The sample contains approximately 110,000 clones, about four fifths of which appear only once. Germline V gene lookup returns CDR1 MDHEN and CDR2 SYDVKM. V shed 6 bases, J shed 5 bases, and the junction held 7 bases outside the gene matches. There are 15 residues in the CDR3. Source material: PBMCs. The genes are TRBV28 and TRBJ2-7; 13 bases are shared with TRBD2. This TCR was sampled from a man aged 25 to 40 in good health and CMV-seropositive. The CDR3 nucleotides read TGTGCCAGCAGAGAACTAGCGGGGGGGAGCCACGAGCAGTACTTC. Encoded protein: CASRELAGGSHEQYF.